The next 14 T cell receptor beta chains were all read from a single sample in a study of T cell repertoires in cytomegalovirus infection. TCRdb re-called the reads through MiXCR, storing one row per CDR3 protein. The sample shows roughly 860,000 distinct CDR3 sequences, over 25% of them seen only once. No antigen has been assigned to these receptors. Material: cultured CD8+ T cells from PBMCs, obtained from culture after CMV antigen stimulation. These receptors all stem from a human donor in good health (CMV status not recorded). Some clones in this sample may be carry-over from other donors' samples.

This clonotype was seen more than once but under ten times. V gene TRBV5-1 combines with J gene TRBJ2-3, with TRBD1 identical over 8 bases. The CDR3 covers 15 residues. CDR1 and CDR2 (germline): SGHRS, YFSETQ. V lost 3 bases, J lost 5 bases, and 8 bases stayed unmatched. Written as DNA, the CDR3 is TGCGCCAGCAGCTCCGGGACAGGACTCGTAGATACGCAGTATTTT. It specifies CASSSGTGLVDTQYF.

The chain has TRBV19 and TRBJ1-2; tentative D call: TRBD1 (5 bases). The V end lost 4 bases, the J end lost 4 bases, and 19 bases lay between the germline ends. CDR1 and CDR2 (germline): LNHDA, SQIVND (reference sequence). The CDR3 length is 16 residues. The CDR3 coding sequence is TGTGCCAGTAGTACCCCTCCGGGCAGGGCCGCCTATGGCTACACCTTC. It translates to CASSTPPGRAAYGYTF.

This clonotype was seen at least ten times. The genes are TRBV6-1 and TRBJ2-7, with D perhaps matching TRBD1 (5 bases). The V gene's germline CDR1 is MNHNS and CDR2 SASEGT. Trimming removed 6 bases at V and 2 bases at J, with 14 bases between. The CDR3 runs 14 residues. The DNA for the CDR3 is TGTGCCAGCAGCGTACAAGACAGCCCCTACGAGCAGTACTTC. The encoded protein is CASSVQDSPYEQYF.

There are a few counts of this clonotype. The chain employs TRBV15 and TRBJ2-7; TRBD2 aligns across 8 bases. The CDR3 has 15 amino acids. The V gene's germline CDR1 is LNHNV and CDR2 YYDKDF (reference sequence). V was pared by 4 bases and J by 5 bases, with 10 bases of the junction left unmatched. CDR3 coding DNA: TGTGCCACCAGCAACTTTTGGCGGGGGGCCCACGAGCAGTACTTC. Residues: CATSNFWRGAHEQYF.

The chain joins TRBV4-1 to TRBJ2-7, with D unclear. Germline lookup yields CDR1 MGHRA and CDR2 YSYEKL. With 0 bases removed from V and 2 bases from J, the gap between germline ends came to 11 bases. The CDR3 consists of 15 residues. CDR3 protein: CASSQDFSGTYEQYF. The CDR3 DNA follows: TGCGCCAGCAGCCAAGATTTCTCGGGTACCTACGAGCAGTACTTC.

This clonotype occurred a few times. V usage is TRBV4-3 and J usage is TRBJ2-1; no clear D. In germline, CDR1 is LGHNA, CDR2 YSLEER. The CDR3 contains 15 residues. Trimming shortened V by 4 bases and J by 4 bases, and 14 bases separated the two germline ends. The CDR3: CASSPLQSSYNEQFF. CDR3 nucleotide sequence: TGCGCCAGCAGCCCTCTCCAGAGCTCATACAATGAGCAGTTCTTC.

This clonotype was counted only a few times. The chain has TRBV7-9 and TRBJ1-6; no reliable D call. The CDR3 has 12 amino acids. CDR1 and CDR2 (germline): SEHNR, FQNEAQ (reference sequence). CDR3 in amino acids: CVLSVGNSPLHF. CDR3 coding DNA: TGTGTCCTCTCCGTCGGAAATTCACCCCTCCACTTT. Based on the CDR3 plus reference TRBV7-9 and TRBJ1-6, the full variable domain is DTGVSQNPRHKITKRGQNVTFRCDPISEHNRLYWYRQTLGQGPEFLTYFQNEAQLEKSRLLSDRFSAERPKGSFSTLEIQRTEQGDSAMYLCVLSVGNSPLHFGNGTRLTVT.

The rearrangement joins TRBV29-1 to TRBJ2-4, with TRBD2 matching 11 bases. This CDR3 comprises 14 residues. CDR1 is SQVTM, CDR2 ANQGSEA, per germline. With V trimmed by 5 bases and J by 3 bases, 3 bases remained unmatched. CDR3 region: CSVCLAGGKNIQYF. The CDR3 nucleotides are TGCAGCGTTTGTCTAGCGGGGGGCAAAAACATTCAGTACTTC.

The sample holds many counts of this clonotype. This chain connects TRBV7-6 to TRBJ2-1, with D unclear. The CDR3 spans 19 residues. Germline V lookup: CDR1 SGHVS, CDR2 FNYEAQ. V shed 2 bases and J shed 2 bases, with 22 bases lying between them. The CDR3 nucleotides are TGTGCCAGCAGCTTAAAGAGCGTCCGACCCGAGATGACCTACAATGAGCAGTTCTTC. Translated: CASSLKSVRPEMTYNEQFF.

This clonotype is categorized as medium-sized. The CDR3 loop reads CASSPGAPNTEAFF. The DNA for the CDR3 is TGTGCCAGCAGCCCAGGGGCGCCGAACACTGAAGCTTTCTTT. V and J are TRBV7-6 and TRBJ1-1; D perhaps matches TRBD1 (6 bases). V lost 5 bases to trimming and J lost 1 base, with 11 bases between them. This CDR3 spans 14 amino acids. CDR1 and CDR2 from the germline V gene are SGHVS and FNYEAQ. The full variable domain, completed using reference TRBV7-6 and TRBJ1-1, is GAGVSQSPRYKVTKRGQDVALRCDPISGHVSLYWYRQALGQGPEFLTYFNYEAQQDKSGLPNDRFSAERPEGSISTLTIQRTEQRDSAMYRCASSPGAPNTEAFFGQGTRLTVV.

The rearrangement uses TRBV19 and TRBJ2-5; D uncertain. Germline CDR1 reads LNHDA; CDR2 reads SQIVND (reference sequence). The ends were cut back, 5 bases at V and 0 bases at J, with 10 bases in the middle. This CDR3 is built from 14 residues. The CDR3 DNA reads TGTGCCAGTAGTTCGGAAGGGTACCAAGAGACCCAGTACTTC. Protein sequence: CASSSEGYQETQYF. Looking up the rest from reference TRBV19 and TRBJ2-5 gives the full variable domain: DGGITQSPKYLFRKEGQNVTLSCEQNLNHDAMYWYRQDPGQGLRLIYYSQIVNDFQKGDIAEGYSVSREKKESFPLTVTSAQKNPTAFYLCASSSEGYQETQYFGPGTRLLVL.

The chain uses TRBV18 and TRBJ2-3; D remains ambiguous. Per the germline V gene, CDR1 is KGHSH and CDR2 is LQKENI. This CDR3 spans 12 amino acids. Trimming took off 3 bases at V and 8 bases at J, with 9 bases between the two ends. The CDR3 is CASSPSDGTQYF. The DNA for the CDR3 is TGTGCCAGCTCACCCAGCGACGGTACGCAGTATTTT. Variable domain in full (rest from reference TRBV18 and TRBJ2-3): NAGVMQNPRHLVRRRGQEARLRCSPMKGHSHVYWYRQLPEEGLKFMVYLQKENIIDESGMPKERFSAEFPKEGPSILRIQQVVRGDSAAYFCASSPSDGTQYFGPGTRLTVL.

For the CDR3, the DNA is TGTGCCAGCAGATCGGGACAGGGGTGGGCAGATACGCAGTATTTT. Residues: CASRSGQGWADTQYF. The chain links TRBV6-5 to TRBJ2-3, with 10 positions matching TRBD1. With 6 bases clipped from V and 4 bases from J, the junction kept 7 bases outside the gene matches. Germline V gene sequence: CDR1 MNHEY, CDR2 SVGAGI. The CDR3 totals 15 residues.

The chain uses TRBV19 and TRBJ2-2, with 8 bases lining up with TRBD1. With 6 bases clipped from V and 3 bases from J, the junction kept 12 bases outside the gene matches. The CDR3 is 17 amino acids. Germline values: CDR1 LNHDA, CDR2 SQIVND (reference sequence). The CDR3: CASSPISDRVYTGELFF. The CDR3 DNA is TGTGCCAGTAGCCCAATTTCGGACAGGGTATACACCGGGGAGCTGTTTTTT.